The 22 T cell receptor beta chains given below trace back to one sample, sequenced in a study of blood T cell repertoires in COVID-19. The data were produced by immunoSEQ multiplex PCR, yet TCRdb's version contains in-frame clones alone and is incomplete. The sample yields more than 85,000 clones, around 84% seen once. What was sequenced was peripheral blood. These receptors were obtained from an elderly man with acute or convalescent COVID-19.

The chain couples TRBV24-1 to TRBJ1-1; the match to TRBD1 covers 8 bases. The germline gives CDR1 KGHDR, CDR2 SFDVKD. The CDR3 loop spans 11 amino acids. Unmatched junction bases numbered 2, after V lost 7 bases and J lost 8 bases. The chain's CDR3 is CATRGQGEAFF. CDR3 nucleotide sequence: TGTGCCACCAGAGGACAGGGAGAAGCTTTCTTT.

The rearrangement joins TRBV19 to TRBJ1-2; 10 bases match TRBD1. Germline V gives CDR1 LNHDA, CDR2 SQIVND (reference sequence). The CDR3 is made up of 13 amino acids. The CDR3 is CATTGGWRIGYTF. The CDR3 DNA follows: TGTGCGACGACAGGGGGCTGGCGGATTGGCTACACCTTC.

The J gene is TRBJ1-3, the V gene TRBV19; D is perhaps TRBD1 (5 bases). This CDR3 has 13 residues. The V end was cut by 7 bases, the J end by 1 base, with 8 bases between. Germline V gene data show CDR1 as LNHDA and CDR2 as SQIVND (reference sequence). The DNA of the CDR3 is TGTGCCAGTACCTCAGGGTCTGGAAACACCATATATTTT. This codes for CASTSGSGNTIYF.

Here the CDR3 DNA reads TGTGCCAGCAGCCAGGGGGCGATCTATGGCTACACCTTC. It encodes CASSQGAIYGYTF. V is TRBV28 and J is TRBJ1-2, with 8 bases identical to TRBD1. V lost 6 bases, J lost 4 bases, and 4 bases stayed unmatched. Germline-derived CDR1 and CDR2 are MDHEN and SYDVKM. CDR3 length equals 13 residues.

The CDR3 region is CAWSTESNQPQHF. The CDR3, as DNA: TGTGCCTGGAGTACCGAGAGCAATCAGCCCCAGCATTTT. V is TRBV30 and J is TRBJ1-5; D call uncertain. This CDR3 is 13 amino acids long. Per the germline V gene, CDR1 is GTSNPN and CDR2 is SVGIG (reference sequence). Trimming removed 2 bases from V and 1 base from J, with 6 bases in between.

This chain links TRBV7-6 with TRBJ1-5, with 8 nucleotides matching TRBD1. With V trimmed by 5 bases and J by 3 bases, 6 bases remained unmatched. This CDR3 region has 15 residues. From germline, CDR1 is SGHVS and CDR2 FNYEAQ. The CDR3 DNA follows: TGTGCCAGCAGCCCCCGGCAGGGGGCCAATCAGCCCCAGCATTTT. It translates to CASSPRQGANQPQHF.

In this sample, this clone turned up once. The CDR3 DNA follows: TGTGCCACCAGCAGAGATCCCCTTCGGGAGCAGTACTTC. This encodes CATSRDPLREQYF. This chain joins TRBV15 and TRBJ2-7; D gene unclear. The CDR3 has 13 amino acids. Trimming took off 0 bases at V and 7 bases at J, with 10 bases between the two ends. Germline V gene sequence: CDR1 LNHNV, CDR2 YYDKDF (reference sequence).

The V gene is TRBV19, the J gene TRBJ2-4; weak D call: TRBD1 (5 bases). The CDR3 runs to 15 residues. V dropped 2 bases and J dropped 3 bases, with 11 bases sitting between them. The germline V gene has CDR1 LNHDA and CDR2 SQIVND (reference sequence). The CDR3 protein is CASSIQGGDKNIQYF. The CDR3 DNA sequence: TGTGCCAGTAGTATACAGGGCGGAGACAAAAACATTCAGTACTTC.

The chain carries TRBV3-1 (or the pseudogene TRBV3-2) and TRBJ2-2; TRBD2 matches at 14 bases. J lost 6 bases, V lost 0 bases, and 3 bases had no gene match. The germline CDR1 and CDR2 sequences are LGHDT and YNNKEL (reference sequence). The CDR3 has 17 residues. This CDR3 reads CASSQDPTSGRAGELFF. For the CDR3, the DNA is TGTGCCAGCAGCCAAGACCCGACTAGCGGGAGGGCCGGGGAGCTGTTTTTT.

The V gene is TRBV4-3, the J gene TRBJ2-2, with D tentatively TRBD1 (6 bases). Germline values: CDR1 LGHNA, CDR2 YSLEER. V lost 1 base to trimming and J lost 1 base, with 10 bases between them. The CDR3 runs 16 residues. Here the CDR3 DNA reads TGCGCCAGCAGCCAAGGGGACACTCTGAACACCGGGGAGCTGTTTTTT. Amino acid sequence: CASSQGDTLNTGELFF.

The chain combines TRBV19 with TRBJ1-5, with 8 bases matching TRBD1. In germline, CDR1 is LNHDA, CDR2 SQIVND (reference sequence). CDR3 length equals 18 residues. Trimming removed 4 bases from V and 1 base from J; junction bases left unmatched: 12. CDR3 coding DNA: TGTGCCAGTAGTAGAAGGGACAGGAGCCGGACCAGCAATCAGCCCCAGCATTTT. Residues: CASSRRDRSRTSNQPQHF.

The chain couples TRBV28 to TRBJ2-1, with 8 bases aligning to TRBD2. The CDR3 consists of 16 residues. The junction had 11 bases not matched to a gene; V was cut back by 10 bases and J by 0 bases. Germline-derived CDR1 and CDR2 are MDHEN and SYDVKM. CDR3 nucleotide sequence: TGTGCCACTCTTAGCGGGGTCCCCCCCTCCTACAATGAGCAGTTCTTC. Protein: CATLSGVPPSYNEQFF. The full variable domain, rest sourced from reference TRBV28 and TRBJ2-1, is DVKVTQSSRYLVKRTGEKVFLECVQDMDHENMFWYRQDPGLGLRLIYFSYDVKMKEKGDIPEGYSVSREKKERFSLILESASTNQTSMYLCATLSGVPPSYNEQFFGPGTRLTVL.

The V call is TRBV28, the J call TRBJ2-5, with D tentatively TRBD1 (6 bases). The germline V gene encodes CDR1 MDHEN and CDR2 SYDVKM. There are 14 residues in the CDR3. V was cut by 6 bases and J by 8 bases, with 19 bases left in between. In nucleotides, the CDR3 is TGTGCCAGCAGCGGCCCGAACAGGGTTGGAACCCAGTACTTC. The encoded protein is CASSGPNRVGTQYF.

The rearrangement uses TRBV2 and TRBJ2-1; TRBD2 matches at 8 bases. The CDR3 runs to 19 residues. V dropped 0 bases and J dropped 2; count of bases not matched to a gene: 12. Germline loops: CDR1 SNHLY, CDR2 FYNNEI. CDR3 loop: CASSEARGLVTPTYNEQFF. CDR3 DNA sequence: TGTGCCAGCAGTGAAGCGAGGGGACTAGTCACTCCCACCTACAATGAGCAGTTCTTC. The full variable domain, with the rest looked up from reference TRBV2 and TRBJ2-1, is EPEVTQTPSHQVTQMGQEVILRCVPISNHLYFYWYRQILGQKVEFLVSFYNNEISEKSEIFDDQFSVERPDGSNFTLKIRSTKLEDSAMYFCASSEARGLVTPTYNEQFFGPGTRLTVL.

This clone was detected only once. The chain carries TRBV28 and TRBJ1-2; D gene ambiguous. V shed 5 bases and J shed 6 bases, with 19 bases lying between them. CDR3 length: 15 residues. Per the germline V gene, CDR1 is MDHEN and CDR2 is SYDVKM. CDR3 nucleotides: TGTGCCAGCAGTACCCACTTGCGGGTATGGGATGGCTACACCTTC. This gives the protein CASSTHLRVWDGYTF.

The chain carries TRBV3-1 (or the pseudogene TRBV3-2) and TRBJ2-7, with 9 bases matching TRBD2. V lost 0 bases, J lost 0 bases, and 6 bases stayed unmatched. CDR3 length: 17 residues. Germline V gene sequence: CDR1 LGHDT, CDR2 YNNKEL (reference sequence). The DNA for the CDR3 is TGTGCCAGCAGCCAAGAGGGACTAGCAGCTATCTCCTACGAGCAGTACTTC. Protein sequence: CASSQEGLAAISYEQYF.

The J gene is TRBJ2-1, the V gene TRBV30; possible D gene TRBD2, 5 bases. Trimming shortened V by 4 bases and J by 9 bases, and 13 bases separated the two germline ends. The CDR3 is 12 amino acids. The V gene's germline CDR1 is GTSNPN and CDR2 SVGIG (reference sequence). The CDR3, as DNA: TGTGCCTGGACCAAAGGAGGCTTTGAGCAGTTCTTC. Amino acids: CAWTKGGFEQFF.

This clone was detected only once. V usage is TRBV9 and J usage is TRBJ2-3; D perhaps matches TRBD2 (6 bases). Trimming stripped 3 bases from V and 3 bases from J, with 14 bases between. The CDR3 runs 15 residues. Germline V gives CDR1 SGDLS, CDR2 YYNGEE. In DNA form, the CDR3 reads TGTGCCAGCAGCGGAACTATCGCGGGGACAGATACGCAGTATTTT. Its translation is CASSGTIAGTDTQYF.

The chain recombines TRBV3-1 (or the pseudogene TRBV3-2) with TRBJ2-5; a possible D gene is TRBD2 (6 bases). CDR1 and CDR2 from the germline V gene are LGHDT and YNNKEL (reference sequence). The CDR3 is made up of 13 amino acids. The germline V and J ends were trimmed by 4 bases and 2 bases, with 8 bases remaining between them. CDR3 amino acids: CASSRDFQETQYF. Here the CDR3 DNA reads TGTGCCAGCAGCCGGGACTTTCAAGAGACCCAGTACTTC.

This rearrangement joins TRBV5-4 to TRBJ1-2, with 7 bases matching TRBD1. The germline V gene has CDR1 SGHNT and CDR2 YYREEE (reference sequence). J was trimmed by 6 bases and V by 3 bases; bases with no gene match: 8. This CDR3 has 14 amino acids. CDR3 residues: CASSSPEGQHGYTF. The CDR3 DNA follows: TGTGCCAGCAGCTCACCGGAGGGACAGCATGGCTACACCTTC.

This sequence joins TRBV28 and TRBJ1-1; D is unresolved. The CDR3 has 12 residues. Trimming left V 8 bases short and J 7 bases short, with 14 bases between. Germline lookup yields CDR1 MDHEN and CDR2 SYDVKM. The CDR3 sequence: CASSLWEGEAFF. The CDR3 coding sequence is TGTGCCAGCTCCCTTTGGGAGGGTGAAGCTTTCTTT.

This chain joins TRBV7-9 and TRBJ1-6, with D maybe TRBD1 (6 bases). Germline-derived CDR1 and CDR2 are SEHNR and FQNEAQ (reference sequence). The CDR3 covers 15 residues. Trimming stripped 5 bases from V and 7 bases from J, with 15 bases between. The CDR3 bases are TGTGCCAGCAGCCAAACGACAGGTTTGAATTCACCCCTCCACTTT. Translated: CASSQTTGLNSPLHF.